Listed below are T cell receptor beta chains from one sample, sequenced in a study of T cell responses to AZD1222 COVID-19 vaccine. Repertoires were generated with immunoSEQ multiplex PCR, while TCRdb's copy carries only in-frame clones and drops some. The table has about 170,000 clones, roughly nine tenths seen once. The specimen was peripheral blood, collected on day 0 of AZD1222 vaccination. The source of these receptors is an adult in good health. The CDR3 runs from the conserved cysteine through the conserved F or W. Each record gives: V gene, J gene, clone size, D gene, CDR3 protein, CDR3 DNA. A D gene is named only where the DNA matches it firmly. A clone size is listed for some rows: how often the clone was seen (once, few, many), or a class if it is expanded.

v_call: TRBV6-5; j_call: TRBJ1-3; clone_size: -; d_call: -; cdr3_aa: CASSQTTPGNTIYF; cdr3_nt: TGTGCCAGCAGCCAAACCACACCTGGAAACACCATATATTTT
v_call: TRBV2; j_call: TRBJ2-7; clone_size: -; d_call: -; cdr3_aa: CASRDTTGFTYEQYF; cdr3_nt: TGTGCCAGCAGGGACACCACAGGGTTTACCTACGAGCAGTACTTC
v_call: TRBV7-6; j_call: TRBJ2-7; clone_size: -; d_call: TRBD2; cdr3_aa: CASSAWTSGATRSYEQYF; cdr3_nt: TGTGCCAGCAGCGCCTGGACTAGCGGGGCCACTCGTTCCTACGAGCAGTACTTC
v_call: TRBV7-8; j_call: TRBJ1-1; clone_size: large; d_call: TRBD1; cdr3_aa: CASSSHRGTEAFF; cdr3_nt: TGTGCCAGCAGCTCGCACAGGGGCACTGAAGCTTTCTTT
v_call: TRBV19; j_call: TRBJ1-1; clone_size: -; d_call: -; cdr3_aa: CASSIPLGGAGTEAFF; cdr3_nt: TGTGCCAGTAGTATCCCTCTGGGGGGCGCCGGCACTGAAGCTTTCTTT
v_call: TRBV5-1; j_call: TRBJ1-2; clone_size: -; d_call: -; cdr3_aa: CASSPSSNYGYTF; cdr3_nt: TGCGCCAGCAGCCCGTCTTCTAACTATGGCTACACCTTC
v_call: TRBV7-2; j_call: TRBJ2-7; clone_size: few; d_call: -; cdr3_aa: CASSLEEGIYEQYF; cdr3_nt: TGTGCCAGCAGCTTAGAAGAGGGAATTTACGAGCAGTACTTC
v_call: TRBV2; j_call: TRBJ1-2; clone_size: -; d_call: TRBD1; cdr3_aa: CASPTGTGDYGYTF; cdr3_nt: TGTGCCAGCCCTACCGGGACAGGGGACTATGGCTACACCTTC
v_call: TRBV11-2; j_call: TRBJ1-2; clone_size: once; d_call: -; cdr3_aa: CASSLEGGTFYGYTF; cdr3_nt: TGTGCCAGCAGCTTAGAGGGGGGGACCTTCTATGGCTACACCTTC
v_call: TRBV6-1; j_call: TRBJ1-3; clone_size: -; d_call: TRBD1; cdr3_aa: CASSARDRVFSGNTIYF; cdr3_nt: TGTGCCAGCAGTGCCCGGGACAGGGTATTTTCTGGAAACACCATATATTTT
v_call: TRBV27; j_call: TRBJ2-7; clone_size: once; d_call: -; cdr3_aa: CASSVNWVANEQYF; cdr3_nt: TGTGCCAGCAGTGTAAACTGGGTGGCAAACGAGCAGTACTTC
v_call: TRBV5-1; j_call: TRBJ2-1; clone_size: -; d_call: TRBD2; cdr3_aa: CASSPTTSAAGEQFF; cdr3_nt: TGCGCCAGCAGCCCAACTACTAGCGCAGCAGGTGAGCAGTTCTTC
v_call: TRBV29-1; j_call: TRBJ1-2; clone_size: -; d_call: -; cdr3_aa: CSDRGGEGYTF; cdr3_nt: TGCAGCGATAGAGGGGGGGAAGGCTACACCTTC
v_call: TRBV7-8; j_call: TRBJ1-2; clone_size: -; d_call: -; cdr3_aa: CASSLGQPQGSYGYTF; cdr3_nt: TGTGCCAGCAGCTTAGGACAGCCCCAGGGAAGCTATGGCTACACCTTC
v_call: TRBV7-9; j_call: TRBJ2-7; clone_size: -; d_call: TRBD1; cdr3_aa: CASSKQAGTAYEQYF; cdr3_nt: TGTGCCAGCAGCAAACAAGCCGGGACAGCTTACGAGCAGTACTTC
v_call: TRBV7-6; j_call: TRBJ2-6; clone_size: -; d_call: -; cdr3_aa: CASSSESFSGANVLTF; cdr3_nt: TGTGCCAGCAGCTCCGAGTCCTTCTCTGGGGCCAACGTCCTGACTTTC
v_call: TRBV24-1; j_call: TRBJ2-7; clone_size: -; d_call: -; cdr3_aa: CATSDKWAPYEQYF; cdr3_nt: TGTGCCACCAGTGACAAGTGGGCCCCCTACGAGCAGTACTTC
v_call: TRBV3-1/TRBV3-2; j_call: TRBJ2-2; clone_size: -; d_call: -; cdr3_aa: CASSPPRGYTGELFF; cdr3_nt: TGTGCCAGCAGCCCGCCCCGCGGGTACACCGGGGAGCTGTTTTTT
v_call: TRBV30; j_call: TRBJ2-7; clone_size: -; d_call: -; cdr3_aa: CAWSVQGLYEQYF; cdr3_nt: TGTGCCTGGAGTGTACAGGGACTCTACGAGCAGTACTTC
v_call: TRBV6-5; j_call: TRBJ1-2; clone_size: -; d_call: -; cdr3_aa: CASGTYGYTF; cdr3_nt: TGTGCCAGCGGCACCTATGGCTACACCTTC
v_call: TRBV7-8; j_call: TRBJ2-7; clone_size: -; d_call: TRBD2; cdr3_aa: CASSLAPSGGYEQYF; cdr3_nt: TGTGCCAGCAGCTTAGCACCTAGCGGGGGCTACGAGCAGTACTTC
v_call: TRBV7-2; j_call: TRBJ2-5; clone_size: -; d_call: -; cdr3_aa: CASSSGTLRETQYF; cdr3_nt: TGTGCCAGCAGCTCCGGGACTCTCCGGGAGACCCAGTACTTC
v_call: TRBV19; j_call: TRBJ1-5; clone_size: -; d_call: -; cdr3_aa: CASSIVAQQPQHF; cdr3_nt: TGTGCCAGTAGTATAGTAGCACAACAGCCCCAGCATTTT
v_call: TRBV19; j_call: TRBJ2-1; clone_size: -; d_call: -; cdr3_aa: CASIFTYNGQFF; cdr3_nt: TGTGCCAGTATCTTCACCTACAATGGGCAGTTCTTC
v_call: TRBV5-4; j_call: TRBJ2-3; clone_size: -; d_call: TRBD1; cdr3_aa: CASSLLQGAVITDTQYF; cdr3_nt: TGTGCCAGCAGCTTGTTACAGGGGGCGGTTATCACAGATACGCAGTATTTT
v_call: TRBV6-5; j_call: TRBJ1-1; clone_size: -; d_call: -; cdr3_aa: CASSYPGRGGEAFF; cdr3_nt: TGTGCCAGCAGTTACCCGGGGAGGGGAGGTGAAGCTTTCTTT
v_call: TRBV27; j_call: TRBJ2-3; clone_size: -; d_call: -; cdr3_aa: CASGPSGMWVTDTQYF; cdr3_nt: TGTGCCAGCGGCCCCTCAGGGATGTGGGTCACAGATACGCAGTATTTT
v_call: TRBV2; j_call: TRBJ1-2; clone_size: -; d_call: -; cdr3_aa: CASSWRRDNNYGYTF; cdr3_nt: TGTGCCAGCAGCTGGCGCAGGGACAATAACTATGGCTACACCTTC
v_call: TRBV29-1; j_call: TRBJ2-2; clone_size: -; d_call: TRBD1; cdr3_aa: CSARGTGSNTGELFF; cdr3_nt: TGCAGCGCACGCGGGACAGGCTCGAACACCGGGGAGCTGTTTTTT
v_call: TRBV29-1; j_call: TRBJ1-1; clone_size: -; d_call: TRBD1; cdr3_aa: CSAPGQTNTEAFF; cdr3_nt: TGCAGCGCACCGGGACAGACGAACACTGAAGCTTTCTTT
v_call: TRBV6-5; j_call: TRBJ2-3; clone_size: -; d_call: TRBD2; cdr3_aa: CASSPQLAGVNTQYF; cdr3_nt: TGTGCCAGCAGTCCACAACTAGCGGGAGTAAATACGCAGTATTTT
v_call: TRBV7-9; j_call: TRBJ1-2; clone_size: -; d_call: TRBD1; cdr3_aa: CASSLGPQGQSYTF; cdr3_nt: TGTGCCAGCAGCTTAGGACCACAGGGGCAAAGCTACACCTTC
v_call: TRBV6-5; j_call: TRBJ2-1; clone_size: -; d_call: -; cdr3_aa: CASSPTGYEQFF; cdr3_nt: TGTGCCAGCAGTCCAACAGGGTACGAGCAGTTCTTC
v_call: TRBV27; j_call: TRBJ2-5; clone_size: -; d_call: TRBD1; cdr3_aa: CASSSPPGTGVAAEQETRYF; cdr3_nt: TGTGCCAGCAGTTCACCCCCAGGGACAGGGGTCGCGGCCGAACAAGAGACCCGGTACTTC
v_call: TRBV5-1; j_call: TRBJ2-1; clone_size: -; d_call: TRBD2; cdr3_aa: CASREGLGLGEQFF; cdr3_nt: TGCGCCAGCAGGGAGGGACTAGGTCTTGGTGAGCAGTTCTTC
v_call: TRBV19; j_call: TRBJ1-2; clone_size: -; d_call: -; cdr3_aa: CASSMTTIYGYTF; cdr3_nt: TGTGCCAGTAGTATGACCACAATCTATGGCTACACCTTC
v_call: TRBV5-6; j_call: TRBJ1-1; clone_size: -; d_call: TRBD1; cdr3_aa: CASSPDTGAKNTEAFF; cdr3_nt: TGTGCCAGCAGCCCGGATACAGGGGCCAAAAACACTGAAGCTTTCTTT
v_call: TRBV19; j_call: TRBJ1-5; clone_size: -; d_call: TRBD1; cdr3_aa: CASTLDRGFNQPQHF; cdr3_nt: TGTGCCAGTACTCTCGACAGGGGCTTCAATCAGCCCCAGCATTTT
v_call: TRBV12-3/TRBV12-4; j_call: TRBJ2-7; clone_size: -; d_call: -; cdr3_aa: CASSLGGKTQYF; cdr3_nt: TGTGCCAGCAGTTTAGGGGGAAAAACCCAGTACTTC
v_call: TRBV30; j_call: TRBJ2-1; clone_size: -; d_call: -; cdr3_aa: CAWRLDPSSYNEQFF; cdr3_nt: TGTGCCTGGAGGTTGGACCCGAGCTCCTACAATGAGCAGTTCTTC
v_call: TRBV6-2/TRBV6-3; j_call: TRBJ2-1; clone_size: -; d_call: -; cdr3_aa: CASSLTDPSTDEQFF; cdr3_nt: TGTGCCAGCAGCCTAACGGACCCATCAACCGATGAGCAGTTCTTC
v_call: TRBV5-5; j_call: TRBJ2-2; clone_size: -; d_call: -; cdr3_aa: CASSSDSTGELFF; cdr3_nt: TGTGCCAGCAGTTCCGACTCCACCGGGGAGCTGTTTTTT
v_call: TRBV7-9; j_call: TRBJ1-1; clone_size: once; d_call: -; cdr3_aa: CASRADGGNTEAFF; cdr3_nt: TGTGCCAGCAGAGCGGACGGCGGGAACACTGAAGCTTTCTTT
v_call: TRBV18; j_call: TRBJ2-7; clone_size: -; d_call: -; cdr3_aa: CASSPLDGSYEQYF; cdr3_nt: TGTGCCAGCTCACCCCTGGACGGCTCCTACGAGCAGTACTTC
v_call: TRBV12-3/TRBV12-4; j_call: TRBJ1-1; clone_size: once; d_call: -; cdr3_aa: CASSLGGGTEAFF; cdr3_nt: TGTGCCAGCAGTTTAGGAGGCGGCACTGAAGCTTTCTTT
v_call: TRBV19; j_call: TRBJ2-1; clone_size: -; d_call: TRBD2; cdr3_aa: CASSIPYRAGGRNEQFF; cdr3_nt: TGTGCCAGTAGTATCCCCTATAGAGCGGGAGGGCGGAATGAGCAGTTCTTC
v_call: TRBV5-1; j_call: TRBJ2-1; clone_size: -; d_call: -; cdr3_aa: CASSLGRHNEQFF; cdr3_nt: TGCGCCAGCAGCTTGGGACGGCACAATGAGCAGTTCTTC
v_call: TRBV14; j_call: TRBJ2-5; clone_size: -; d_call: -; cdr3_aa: CASSQVDVLRGTQYF; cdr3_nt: TGTGCCAGCAGCCAAGTGGACGTCCTGCGAGGGACCCAGTACTTC
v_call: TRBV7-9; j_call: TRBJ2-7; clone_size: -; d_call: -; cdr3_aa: CASSEYSYEQYF; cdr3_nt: TGTGCCAGCAGTGAATACAGCTACGAGCAGTACTTC